The 10 T cell receptor beta chains below were found in one sample sequenced in a study of T-cell memory formation after mild COVID-19. One entry per CDR3 protein results from TCRdb running MiXCR on the 5' RACE reads. In the table there are roughly 400,000 distinct CDR3 sequences, 20% to 25% of which are singletons. Material for sequencing was PBMCs or a T cell subset sorted from them (not recorded which). Receptor source: an adult woman who had mild COVID-19 (a few samples of this study predate the infection). Cell type and time point are not known.

This clonotype was counted only a few times. This rearrangement joins TRBV25-1 to TRBJ1-1, with D perhaps matching TRBD1 (6 bases). There are 18 residues in the CDR3. The V and J ends lost 3 bases and 2 bases respectively, with 22 bases between them. Germline loops: CDR1 MGHDK, CDR2 SYGVNS. The CDR3: CASSDVMAAPGHNTEAFF. The CDR3 nucleotides read TGTGCCAGCAGTGATGTTATGGCCGCACCGGGACACAACACTGAAGCTTTCTTT.

This clonotype was picked up many times. The V call is TRBV7-6, the J call TRBJ2-5; D unresolved. The CDR3 is 15 residues long. Trimming left V 4 bases short and J 2 bases short, with 14 bases between. Germline V gene sequence: CDR1 SGHVS, CDR2 FNYEAQ. The DNA for the CDR3 is TGTGCCAGCAGCTCATCTGGGGTTCAGCAAGAGACCCAGTACTTC. Translation gives CASSSSGVQQETQYF.

The gene calls are TRBV2 and TRBJ1-5; weak D call: TRBD1 (5 bases). Germline values: CDR1 SNHLY, CDR2 FYNNEI. The V end lost 11 bases, the J end lost 0 bases, and 11 bases lay between the germline ends. The CDR3 length is 13 residues. The CDR3 coding sequence is TGTGCCGGGGGGACGAATAGCAATCAGCCCCAGCATTTT. It yields the protein CAGGTNSNQPQHF.

This clonotype has just a few counts. V usage is TRBV28 and J usage is TRBJ2-1; the D gene is possibly TRBD2 (5 bases). V shed 6 bases and J shed 6 bases, with 18 bases lying between them. Germline lookup yields CDR1 MDHEN and CDR2 SYDVKM. The CDR3 runs 15 residues. The CDR3 is CASSHTHSGGNEQFF. The CDR3 nucleotides read TGTGCCAGCAGCCATACCCATTCAGGAGGCAATGAGCAGTTCTTC.

A few counts support this clonotype. V usage is TRBV7-6 and J usage is TRBJ2-7, with D possibly being TRBD1 or TRBD2 (5 bases each). The CDR3 is made up of 15 amino acids. The germline gives CDR1 SGHVS, CDR2 FNYEAQ. Trimming took off 0 bases at V and 2 bases at J, with 11 bases between the two ends. The CDR3 region has the DNA TGTGCCAGCAGCTTAGCAGGGGACCGAGCCTACGAGCAGTACTTC. Its translation is CASSLAGDRAYEQYF.

This clonotype was seen a few times. V is TRBV12-3 or TRBV12-4 and J is TRBJ2-1; D uncertain. The V gene lost 1 base and the J gene lost 9 bases, with 10 bases spanning the gap. This CDR3 region has 13 residues. The CDR3 sequence is CASSLGPGSEQFF. The DNA of the CDR3 is TGTGCCAGCAGTTTAGGTCCGGGCTCTGAGCAGTTCTTC.

This clonotype occurred once. V usage is TRBV29-1 and J usage is TRBJ1-1; D is possibly TRBD1 (5 bases). Germline V gene data show CDR1 as SQVTM and CDR2 as ANQGSEA. The V and J ends lost 3 bases and 2 bases respectively, with 16 bases between them. This CDR3 contains 15 residues. Here the CDR3 DNA reads TGCAGCGTTGATGACGGATCAGGGTTTAACACTGAAGCTTTCTTT. Its protein product is CSVDDGSGFNTEAFF.

Only a few counts were recorded for this clonotype. The rearrangement joins TRBV6-4 to TRBJ1-5, with D perhaps TRBD1 (5 bases). Deletions cut 4 bases from V and 0 bases from J, with 25 bases between. CDR3 size: 20 residues. Looked up from germline, CDR1 is MRHNA and CDR2 is SNTAGT. CDR3 residues: CASSASRDLLGDYSNQPQHF. The CDR3 bases are TGTGCCAGCAGTGCCTCCCGGGACCTCCTGGGGGACTATAGCAATCAGCCCCAGCATTTT.

This clonotype came up a few times. The chain combines TRBV13 with TRBJ2-2; weak D call: TRBD1 (6 bases). Looked up from germline, CDR1 is PRHDT and CDR2 is FYEKMQ (reference sequence). The CDR3 sequence is 15 residues long. Trimming removed 4 bases from V and 4 bases from J, with 13 bases in between. CDR3 region: CASSSTGIPTGELFF. For the CDR3, the DNA is TGTGCCAGCAGCTCTACAGGGATCCCCACCGGGGAGCTGTTTTTT.

The chain uses TRBV6-5 and TRBJ2-3; 10 bases align to TRBD2. V trimming: 1 base; J trimming: 11 bases; junction bases outside the gene matches: 12. The CDR3 sequence is 16 residues long. Germline CDR1 MNHEY, CDR2 SVGAGI. The DNA of the CDR3 is TGTGCCAGCAGTTACTTGAATATCTATGGGACTAGCGAGCAGTATTTT. Translating gives CASSYLNIYGTSEQYF.